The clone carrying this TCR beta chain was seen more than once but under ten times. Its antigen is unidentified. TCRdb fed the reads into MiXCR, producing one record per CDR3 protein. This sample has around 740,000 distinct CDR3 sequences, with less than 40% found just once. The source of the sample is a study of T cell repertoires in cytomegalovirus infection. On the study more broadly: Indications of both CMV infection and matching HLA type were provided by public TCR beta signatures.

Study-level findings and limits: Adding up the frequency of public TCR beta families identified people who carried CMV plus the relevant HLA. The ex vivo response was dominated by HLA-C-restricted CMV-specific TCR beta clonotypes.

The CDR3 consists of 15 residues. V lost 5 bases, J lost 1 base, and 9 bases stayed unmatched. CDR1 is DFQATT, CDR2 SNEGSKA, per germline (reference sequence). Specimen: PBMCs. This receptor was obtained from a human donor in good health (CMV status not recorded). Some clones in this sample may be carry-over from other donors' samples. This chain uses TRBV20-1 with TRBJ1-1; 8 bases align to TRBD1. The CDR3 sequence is CSAHSYTGGNTEAFF. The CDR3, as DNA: TGCAGTGCTCACTCCTATACAGGGGGGAACACTGAAGCTTTCTTT.